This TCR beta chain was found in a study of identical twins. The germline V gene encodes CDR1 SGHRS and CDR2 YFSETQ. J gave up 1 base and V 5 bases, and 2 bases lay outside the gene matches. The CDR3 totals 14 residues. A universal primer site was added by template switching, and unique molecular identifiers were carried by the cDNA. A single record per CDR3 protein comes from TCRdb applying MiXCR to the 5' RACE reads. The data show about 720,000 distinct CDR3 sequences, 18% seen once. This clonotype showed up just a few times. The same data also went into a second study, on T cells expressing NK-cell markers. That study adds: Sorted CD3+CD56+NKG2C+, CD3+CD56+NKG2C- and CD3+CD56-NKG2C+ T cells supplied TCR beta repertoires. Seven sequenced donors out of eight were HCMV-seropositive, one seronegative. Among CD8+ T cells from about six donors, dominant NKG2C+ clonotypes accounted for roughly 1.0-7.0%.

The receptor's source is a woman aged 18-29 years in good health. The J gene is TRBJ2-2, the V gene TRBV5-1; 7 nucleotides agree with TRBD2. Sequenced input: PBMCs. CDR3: CASRAGMNTGELFF. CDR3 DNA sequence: TGCGCCAGCAGAGCGGGGATGAACACCGGGGAGCTGTTTTTT.